The rows below give T cell receptor beta chains drawn from one sample of a study of shared clonotypes between healthy human individuals. Data came from immunoSEQ multiplex PCR; TCRdb stores just in-frame clones and leaves some out. Of about 2.3 million clones listed, less than 95% are singletons. Sequencing was performed on naive CD4+ T cells from PBMCs. The receptor set was obtained from a young man in good health. Some clones in this sample may be carry-over from other donors' samples. The CDR3 runs from the conserved cysteine through the conserved F or W. The D gene is left open where the match is weak. A row's size may be missing; if present it is once, few, many or a size class.

TGTGCCAGCAGGGAGGGGGCTAGCAATCAGCCCCAGCATTTT	CASREGASNQPQHF	TRBD1	.	TRBV2	TRBJ1-5
TGTGCCACCAGCAGCCCCGGGACGCGGGGGGTAGAGACCCAGTACTTC	CATSSPGTRGVETQYF	TRBD2	once	TRBV15	TRBJ2-5
TGTGCCACCCGACCGCCGAACACCGGGGAGCTGTTTTTT	CATRPPNTGELFF	.	.	TRBV6-4	TRBJ2-2
TGTGCCAGCTGCCCGGGACTAGCGGGACTGAATGAGCAGTTCTTC	CASCPGLAGLNEQFF	TRBD2	.	TRBV18	TRBJ2-1
TGTGCTAGTGCCTTACAGGGGGGAGACAATGAGCAGTTCTTC	CASALQGGDNEQFF	TRBD1	.	TRBV12-5	TRBJ2-1
TGCAGCGTTGTGAACGGACAGACGATGAACACTGAAGCTTTCTTT	CSVVNGQTMNTEAFF	.	once	TRBV29-1	TRBJ1-1
TGTGCCAGCAGCGTAGCTAGGAACACCGGGGAGCTGTTTTTT	CASSVARNTGELFF	.	.	TRBV9	TRBJ2-2
TGTGCCAGCAGTGAAGCCCTGGGAGGGCCACAGCCCCAGCATTTT	CASSEALGGPQPQHF	.	.	TRBV2	TRBJ1-5
TGTGCCAGCAGCTTTGACAGGTTCTCCTCCTACGAGCAGTACTTC	CASSFDRFSSYEQYF	.	.	TRBV7-2	TRBJ2-7
TGCGCCAGCAGCATGGGTAGTCCTGGAAACACCATATATTTT	CASSMGSPGNTIYF	.	.	TRBV5-1	TRBJ1-3
TGTGCCAGCAGTTCCGCCGGGACAGTTGGAAACACCATATATTTT	CASSSAGTVGNTIYF	TRBD1	.	TRBV28	TRBJ1-3
TGCGCCAGCAGCTTAAGACTGGTCGGCACAGATACGCAGTATTTT	CASSLRLVGTDTQYF	.	.	TRBV5-1	TRBJ2-3
TGTGCCAGCAGTGAAGATATGGTGAGGGACACCATATATTTT	CASSEDMVRDTIYF	.	.	TRBV6-1	TRBJ1-3
TGTGCCAGCGTATCAAGCGTCTACTCCTACGAGCAGTACTTC	CASVSSVYSYEQYF	.	.	TRBV2	TRBJ2-7
TGTGCCAGCAGTGACGGAGGGTCAGATACGCAGTATTTT	CASSDGGSDTQYF	.	.	TRBV25-1	TRBJ2-3
TGCGCCAGCAGCCAAGATCGCGGGGTGGGAGGGAATGAGCAGTTCTTC	CASSQDRGVGGNEQFF	TRBD2	.	TRBV4-1	TRBJ2-1
TGTGCCAGCAGCTCCAGGGCCTCAAGACGGGTAGGCACCGGGGAGCTGTTTTTT	CASSSRASRRVGTGELFF	.	.	TRBV7-8	TRBJ2-2
TGTGCCAGCGGGAGGGCGACTGGTGAAAAACTGTTTTTT	CASGRATGEKLFF	.	.	TRBV28	TRBJ1-4
TGCGCCAGCAGCTTGGTGCTAGCGCCGAGGGATGAGCAGTTCTTC	CASSLVLAPRDEQFF	.	.	TRBV5-1	TRBJ2-1
TGCGCCAGCAGCTCAGACAAGAACACTGAAGCTTTCTTT	CASSSDKNTEAFF	.	.	TRBV5-1	TRBJ1-1
TGTGCCAGCAGCGTAATGGCCTCCTCCTACGAGCAGTACTTC	CASSVMASSYEQYF	.	.	TRBV9	TRBJ2-7
TGTGCCAGCAGCTTAGGTCCCTCGCACGAGCAGTACTTC	CASSLGPSHEQYF	.	.	TRBV7-7	TRBJ2-7
TGTGCCAGCAGTCGCGGATTGCTGGGGGTCTCCTACGAGCAGTACTTC	CASSRGLLGVSYEQYF	.	.	TRBV5-4	TRBJ2-7
TGTGCCAGCAGGAAGACAGTGTGGCCTGGAAACACCATATATTTT	CASRKTVWPGNTIYF	.	once	TRBV2	TRBJ1-3
TGTGCCAGCAGCTTAGGGGGAGGACAGGGGGCCTATGGCTACACCTTC	CASSLGGGQGAYGYTF	TRBD1	.	TRBV7-2	TRBJ1-2
TGTGCCAGCAGTCCCCCCTGGGCAAGCACAGATACGCAGTATTTT	CASSPPWASTDTQYF	.	.	TRBV28	TRBJ2-3
TGTGCCAGCAGCTTAGGGACAGTGCTCACAGATACGCAGTATTTT	CASSLGTVLTDTQYF	.	.	TRBV7-9	TRBJ2-3
TGTGCCAGCAGTCTCATGACACGTAATAATTCACCCCTCCACTTT	CASSLMTRNNSPLHF	.	.	TRBV6-5	TRBJ1-6
TGTGCCTGGAGTGTACCCGGGGCTAGGAATTCACCCCTCCACTTT	CAWSVPGARNSPLHF	.	.	TRBV30	TRBJ1-6
TGCAGCGTCACTCAAAGGCTAGCGACCTACAATGAGCAGTTCTTC	CSVTQRLATYNEQFF	.	.	TRBV29-1	TRBJ2-1
TGCGCCAGCAGCCAAGATCGTCCTAGCGGGAGTGAGAATGAGCAGTTCTTC	CASSQDRPSGSENEQFF	TRBD2	once	TRBV4-1	TRBJ2-1
TGTGCCATCAGTGAACCGGCGGGGCCTCGAGATACGCAGTATTTT	CAISEPAGPRDTQYF	.	.	TRBV10-3	TRBJ2-3
TGTGCCAGTGACAGGGGGCGCACAGATACGCAGTATTTT	CASDRGRTDTQYF	TRBD1	.	TRBV6-6	TRBJ2-3
TGTGCCACCAGCAGAGGGCAGGCTAGCTCTGGAAACACCATATATTTT	CATSRGQASSGNTIYF	.	.	TRBV15	TRBJ1-3
TGTGCCAGCAGCCTAGGGCGCGAGCAGTACTTC	CASSLGREQYF	.	.	TRBV6-6	TRBJ2-7
TGCGCCAGCAGCCCCACTAGCGGGAGCCCCGATGAGCAGTTCTTC	CASSPTSGSPDEQFF	TRBD2	.	TRBV5-1	TRBJ2-1
TGTGCCAGCCTCTCCGGCGGGAGGGGAGCTGGGGCCAACGTCCTGACTTTC	CASLSGGRGAGANVLTF	TRBD2	.	TRBV28	TRBJ2-6
TGTGCCAGCAGTGGGGGGCGGGATCTCTCCTACAATGAGCAGTTCTTC	CASSGGRDLSYNEQFF	.	.	TRBV6-1	TRBJ2-1
TGCGCCAGCAGCTTGGGACAGGGTAATTACGAGCAGTACTTC	CASSLGQGNYEQYF	TRBD1	.	TRBV5-1	TRBJ2-7
TGTGCCAGCAGTGACAGGGGGCGCAGCACTGAAGCTTTCTTT	CASSDRGRSTEAFF	TRBD1	.	TRBV6-6	TRBJ1-1
TGTGCCAGCAGTTCGGCACGGGTGGGCAATCAGCCCCAGCATTTT	CASSSARVGNQPQHF	.	.	TRBV28	TRBJ1-5
TGTGCCAGCAGCTTACCACGACTAGGTGCCACAGATACGCAGTATTTT	CASSLPRLGATDTQYF	.	once	TRBV7-8	TRBJ2-3
TGCGCCAGCAGCCCATGGACAGCCCTGAACTATGGCTACACCTTC	CASSPWTALNYGYTF	.	.	TRBV5-1	TRBJ1-2
TGTGCCAGCAGTGAAAAATACCTTATCTCTGGGGCCAACGTCCTGACTTTC	CASSEKYLISGANVLTF	.	.	TRBV2	TRBJ2-6
TGTGCCAGCAGTTTTGGATGGACTGCGAGGGGCAATCAGCCCCAGCATTTT	CASSFGWTARGNQPQHF	.	.	TRBV28	TRBJ1-5
TGCGCCAGCAGCTTGGCTTCGATCCCTAGCGTAGACACAGATACGCAGTATTTT	CASSLASIPSVDTDTQYF	.	.	TRBV5-1	TRBJ2-3
TGTGCCAGCATTCGAAACAATGAGCAGTTCTTC	CASIRNNEQFF	.	.	TRBV6-1	TRBJ2-1